Each of the 11 T cell receptor beta chains below was sequenced from the same sample in a study of CXCR3-negative and CXCR3-positive naive CD8 T cells (dated by TCRdb to about 2019). Data came from a NextSeq 550. The Human TCR Profiling Kit (MiLaboratory) was used to make UMI-labeled 5' RACE TRB cDNA libraries. TCRdb reprocessed the sequencing reads and holds a single record per CDR3 protein sequence, with no DNA. The sample's table lists a count of about 90,000 distinct CDR3 sequences. The ten largest clones take up roughly 1.1% of the sample. The sequenced sample was naive CXCR3- CD8+ T cells from blood. The cell subset or site label here, explained by the study, means: CD45RO-CCR7+CD27+CD95- naive CD8+ T cells lacking CXCR3 (TNR3-). The receptors originated from a human donor in good health. Some clones in this sample may be carry-over from other donors' samples.

V and J are TRBV29-1 and TRBJ2-7; TCRdb proposes TRBD2, but this gene call is untestable without DNA. The germline V gene has CDR1 SQVTM and CDR2 ANQGSEA. CDR3 length equals 15 residues. The CDR3 loop is CSVEGTSGVSYEQYF.

The chain links TRBV5-1 to TRBJ2-7; checking the TCRdb D call of TRBD1 is not possible without DNA. The CDR3 contains 14 residues. Germline V lookup: CDR1 SGHRS, CDR2 YFSETQ. Here the CDR3 reads CASSSAGEGYEQYF.

The CDR3: CASSPPGGGYGYTF. The chain is built from TRBV12-3 or TRBV12-4 and TRBJ1-2. The CDR3 length is 14 residues.

This sequence joins TRBV12-3 or TRBV12-4 and TRBJ2-2; TCRdb proposes TRBD2, but this gene call is untestable without DNA. This CDR3 spans 15 amino acids. The CDR3 is CASRTSSGSAGELFF.

The rearrangement joins TRBV20-1 to TRBJ2-5. CDR1 is DFQATT and CDR2 is SNEGSKA in the germline V gene (reference sequence). The CDR3 extends over 14 amino acids. The CDR3 is CSARVFPSQETQYF.

The V and J genes are TRBV12-3 or TRBV12-4 and TRBJ2-2; there is no DNA to check the TCRdb D call of TRBD1. CDR3 length equals 16 residues. Here the CDR3 reads CASSSGTGGFYGELFF.

The chain couples TRBV14 to TRBJ2-7; checking the TCRdb D call of TRBD1 is not possible without DNA. There are 13 residues in the CDR3. The V gene's germline CDR1 is SGHDN and CDR2 FVKESK. The CDR3 is CASSQSSRGEQYF.

J is TRBJ2-1 and V is TRBV11-2; without DNA, the TCRdb call of TRBD2 cannot be checked. The CDR3 spans 17 residues. From germline, CDR1 is SGHAT and CDR2 FQNNGV. The CDR3 reads CASSLGSGRWGMDEQFF.

The chain recombines TRBV29-1 with TRBJ2-7; checking the TCRdb D call of TRBD1 is not possible without DNA. The CDR3 covers 15 residues. Germline CDR1 is SQVTM and CDR2 is ANQGSEA. The CDR3 region is CSVEEGGRGYYEQYF.

The V and J genes are TRBV7-9 and TRBJ1-1; TCRdb lists TRBD1, though no DNA is available to test this call. This CDR3 is built from 13 residues. Germline V lookup: CDR1 SEHNR, CDR2 FQNEAQ (reference sequence). This CDR3 is CASRHTGVTEAFF.

The chain employs TRBV7-3 and TRBJ2-3; as DNA is missing, the TRBD1 call by TCRdb cannot be tested. The CDR3 is 14 amino acids. CDR1 and CDR2 from the germline V gene are SGHTA and FQGTGA. The CDR3 is CASSLQGNTDTQYF.